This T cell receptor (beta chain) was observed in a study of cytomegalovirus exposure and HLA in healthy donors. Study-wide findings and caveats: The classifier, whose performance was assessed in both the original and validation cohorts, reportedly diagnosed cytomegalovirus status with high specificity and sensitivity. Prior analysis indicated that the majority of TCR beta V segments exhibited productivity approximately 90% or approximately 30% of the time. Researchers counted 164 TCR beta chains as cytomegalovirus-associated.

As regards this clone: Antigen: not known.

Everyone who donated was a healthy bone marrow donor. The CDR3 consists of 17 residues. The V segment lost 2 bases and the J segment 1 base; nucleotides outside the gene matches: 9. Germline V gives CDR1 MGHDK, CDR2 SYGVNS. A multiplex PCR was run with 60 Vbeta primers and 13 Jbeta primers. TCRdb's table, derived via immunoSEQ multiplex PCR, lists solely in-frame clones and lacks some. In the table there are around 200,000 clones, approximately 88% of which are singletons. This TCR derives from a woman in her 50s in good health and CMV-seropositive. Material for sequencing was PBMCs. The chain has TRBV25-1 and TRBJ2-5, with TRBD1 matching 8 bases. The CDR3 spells CASSEAFPGQVQETQYF. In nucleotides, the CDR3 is TGTGCCAGCAGTGAAGCCTTCCCGGGACAGGTCCAAGAGACCCAGTACTTC.